This T cell receptor beta chain was identified during a study of identifying expanded T cells in peripheral blood. Some clones are missing from TCRdb's copy, which holds only in-frame ones; the method was immunoSEQ multiplex PCR. Of about 110,000 clones in the sample, about 85% were seen once. Germline V lookup: CDR1 KGHSH, CDR2 LQKENI. There are 12 residues in the CDR3. The germline V and J ends were trimmed by 3 bases and 10 bases, with 12 bases remaining between them. Collection occurred without any documented infections or immune events in donors. A remark on this clone: Its specificity is unknown.

Study-level findings and limits: Clone count variance between roughly two-week samples rose with total template count. Differentially abundant clones: 1 to 1.5 between replicates, 16.4 at roughly 2 weeks, approximately 19 at four.

The chain employs TRBV18 and TRBJ1-1; D is unresolved. Sequenced input: blood. The sequence was obtained from a person aged 18-69 years in good health. The chain's CDR3 is CASSPRSRLAFF. The CDR3 DNA sequence: TGTGCCAGCTCACCCCGAAGTCGGTTAGCTTTCTTT.